This T cell receptor (beta chain) was recovered during a study of a mutant IDH1 vaccine in newly diagnosed glioma. The germline gives CDR1 SGHRS, CDR2 YFSETQ. Trimming stripped 0 bases from V and 1 base from J, with 10 bases between. This CDR3 contains 15 residues. The time point was: baseline, week 1 (first vaccination visit). As for treatment: pre-vaccination baseline after standard-of-care therapy. The repertoire was sequenced with immunoSEQ multiplex PCR; TCRdb's copy has only in-frame clones and lacks some. The table has nearly 15,000 clones, 80% to 90% seen once; the top ten hold 9%. The chain joins TRBV5-1 to TRBJ1-1; D may be TRBD1 (5 bases). The receptor was derived from a woman between 40 and 50 years old with glioma. Some clones in this sample may be carry-over from other donors' samples. The source material was PBMCs, sampled from a glioma patient treated with radiotherapy, temozolomide or both. The CDR3 here is CASSLGTGTNTEAFF. The CDR3 DNA sequence: TGCGCCAGCAGCTTGGGAACGGGGACGAACACTGAAGCTTTCTTT.